The 25 T cell receptor beta chains below come from one sample, sequenced in a study of T cell responses to AZD1222 COVID-19 vaccine. The assay was immunoSEQ multiplex PCR, and TCRdb's table has in-frame clones only and misses some. Altogether 77,000 or so clones are present, 75% to 90% being singletons, with the ten largest covering roughly 32%. Material: peripheral blood, obtained on day 0 of AZD1222 vaccination. Every receptor here comes from an adult in good health.

V usage is TRBV10-1 and J usage is TRBJ1-1; 8 bases match TRBD1. Germline values: CDR1 WNHNN, CDR2 SYGVQD (reference sequence). The junction had 7 bases not matched to a gene; V was cut back by 3 bases and J by 4 bases. This CDR3 comprises 15 residues. Here the CDR3 reads CASSDPGQGSTEAFF. The DNA for the CDR3 is TGCGCCAGCAGTGACCCTGGACAGGGCTCCACTGAAGCTTTCTTT.

The chain uses TRBV19 and TRBJ1-2, with D hard to call. V was cut by 2 bases and J by 1 base, with 8 bases left in between. The CDR3 is 14 residues long. Germline V gene sequence: CDR1 LNHDA, CDR2 SQIVND (reference sequence). Written as DNA, the CDR3 is TGTGCCAGTAGTATATCTGGGGTTAACTATGGCTACACCTTC. This sequence encodes CASSISGVNYGYTF.

V gene TRBV27 combines with J gene TRBJ2-3, with 8 bases identical to TRBD2. The CDR3 length is 18 residues. Trimming took 5 bases from V and 0 from J; bases not matched to a gene: 13. Germline V gene sequence: CDR1 MNHEY, CDR2 SMNVEV (reference sequence). The CDR3 DNA sequence: TGTGCCAGCAGTACCAGGAGGCTAGCGGGCACTAGCACAGATACGCAGTATTTT. Amino acid sequence: CASSTRRLAGTSTDTQYF.

V and J are TRBV19 and TRBJ1-5, with D unclear. Per the germline V gene, CDR1 is LNHDA and CDR2 is SQIVND (reference sequence). The CDR3 extends over 12 amino acids. V was trimmed by 11 bases and J by 5 bases, leaving 13 bases between them. The CDR3 reads CASRSADQPQHF. The DNA for the CDR3 is TGTGCCTCCAGGAGTGCGGATCAGCCCCAGCATTTT.

The chain uses TRBV11-2 and TRBJ2-3, with D perhaps matching TRBD1 (6 bases). This CDR3 region has 13 residues. Trimming left V 2 bases short and J 7 bases short, with 10 bases between. The germline V gene has CDR1 SGHAT and CDR2 FQNNGV. The CDR3 region has the DNA TGTGCCAGCAGCTTATGGGGGCCATATACGCAGTATTTT. The encoded protein is CASSLWGPYTQYF.

Written as DNA, the CDR3 is TGTGCCAGCAGTCTTTCCTATGAGCAGTTCTTC. It encodes CASSLSYEQFF. The V gene is TRBV28, the J gene TRBJ2-1; D gene unclear. V was cut by 5 bases and J by 8 bases, with 7 bases left in between. The CDR3 contains 11 residues. Germline CDR1 is MDHEN and CDR2 is SYDVKM. The whole variable domain, filled in from reference TRBV28 and TRBJ2-1, reads DVKVTQSSRYLVKRTGEKVFLECVQDMDHENMFWYRQDPGLGLRLIYFSYDVKMKEKGDIPEGYSVSREKKERFSLILESASTNQTSMYLCASSLSYEQFFGPGTRLTVL.

This clone was counted a single time. This chain uses TRBV27 with TRBJ2-3; the D is unclear. The CDR3 consists of 13 residues. V was cut by 2 bases and J by 6 bases, with 9 bases left in between. Germline CDR1 is MNHEY and CDR2 is SMNVEV (reference sequence). The CDR3 DNA is TGTGCCAGCAGTTTACAGACCCCGGATACGCAGTATTTT. Translating it yields CASSLQTPDTQYF.

This chain uses TRBV11-2 with TRBJ2-1, with 9 nucleotides matching TRBD2. CDR1 SGHAT and CDR2 FQNNGV come from the germline V gene. The CDR3 loop spans 17 amino acids. Trimming at V came to 6 bases and at J to 4 bases, leaving 13 bases not matched to a gene. The CDR3 DNA is TGTGCCAGCAGACGTATTACCCTAGCGGGATTATACAATGAGCAGTTCTTC. Translating it yields CASRRITLAGLYNEQFF.

This rearrangement joins TRBV12-3 or TRBV12-4 to TRBJ1-1; D is unresolved. Between the trimmed V and J ends, which lost 5 bases and 2 bases, there was a span of 6 bases. The length of the CDR3 is 12 residues. Written as DNA, the CDR3 is TGTGCCAGCAGTCGAGCTAACACTGAAGCTTTCTTT. Its translation: CASSRANTEAFF.

The chain employs TRBV7-2 and TRBJ1-1, with D hard to call. V lost 6 bases to trimming and J lost 0 bases, with 8 bases between them. CDR3 length equals 13 residues. Germline V gene data show CDR1 as SGHTA and CDR2 as FQGNSA. The CDR3 sequence is CASRLGMNTEAFF. The CDR3 DNA is TGTGCCAGCAGGCTAGGGATGAACACTGAAGCTTTCTTT. The full variable domain, completed using reference TRBV7-2 and TRBJ1-1, is GAGVSQSPSNKVTEKGKDVELRCDPISGHTALYWYRQSLGQGLEFLIYFQGNSAPDKSGLPSDRFSAERTGGSVSTLTIQRTQQEDSAVYLCASRLGMNTEAFFGQGTRLTVV.

V and J are TRBV20-1 and TRBJ2-2; D is perhaps TRBD2 (5 bases). The germline gives CDR1 DFQATT, CDR2 SNEGSKA (reference sequence). The CDR3 has 14 residues. Trimming removed 3 bases at V and 7 bases at J, with 15 bases between. This CDR3 reads CSASQPERSGELFF. Here the CDR3 DNA reads TGCAGTGCTAGTCAGCCGGAGCGGAGCGGGGAGCTGTTTTTT.

The CDR3 DNA follows: TGCGCCAGCAGCAGAACGGACAGGCGACTGGGGACCGGGGAGCTGTTTTTT. Its protein is CASSRTDRRLGTGELFF. The chain employs TRBV4-1 and TRBJ2-2; 7 positions agree with TRBD1. Trimming removed 5 bases from V and 5 bases from J; junction bases left unmatched: 14. The germline CDR1 and CDR2 sequences are MGHRA and YSYEKL. The CDR3 length is 17 residues.

The J gene is TRBJ2-3, the V gene TRBV24-1; no reliable D call. This CDR3 has 15 residues. With 1 base removed from V and 2 bases from J, the gap between germline ends came to 9 bases. Germline CDR1 reads KGHDR; CDR2 reads SFDVKD. CDR3 in DNA: TGTGCCACCAGTGATTTTGGGGAATTCACAGATACGCAGTATTTT. It is translated as CATSDFGEFTDTQYF.

The chain joins TRBV9 to TRBJ1-2, with 8 bases aligning to TRBD1. This CDR3 comprises 16 residues. Germline V gives CDR1 SGDLS, CDR2 YYNGEE. The V gene end was trimmed by 0 bases and the J gene end by 6 bases; junction bases not matched to a gene: 10. The CDR3 region has the DNA TGTGCCAGCAGCGTAGAGCCGGGACAGGTCTCTGATGGCTACACCTTC. It is translated as CASSVEPGQVSDGYTF.

The chain carries TRBV25-1 and TRBJ2-7; D not resolved. V was clipped by 4 bases and J by 7 bases, with 20 bases between them. Looked up from germline, CDR1 is MGHDK and CDR2 is SYGVNS. The CDR3 sequence is 15 residues long. CDR3 amino acids: CASSGLVNYPFEQYF. In DNA form, the CDR3 reads TGTGCCAGCAGTGGTTTGGTGAACTACCCGTTTGAGCAGTACTTC.

CDR3 sequence (DNA): TGCAGTGCGAGTCTATTTAGTGAAGCTTTCTTT. Residues: CSASLFSEAFF. The chain employs TRBV20-1 and TRBJ1-1; D call uncertain. The CDR3 runs 11 residues. V lost 6 bases, J lost 7 bases, and 12 bases lay in between. Germline V gene lookup returns CDR1 DFQATT and CDR2 SNEGSKA (reference sequence).

V and J are TRBV29-1 and TRBJ2-7; 9 bases are shared with TRBD2. Unmatched junction bases numbered 7, after V lost 7 bases and J lost 0 bases. Germline-derived CDR1 and CDR2 are SQVTM and ANQGSEA. The CDR3 loop spans 14 amino acids. CDR3 in amino acids: CSGRSSGISYEQYF. The CDR3 nucleotides read TGCAGCGGGCGTTCTAGCGGGATCTCCTACGAGCAGTACTTC.

V gene TRBV7-2 combines with J gene TRBJ2-7; TRBD1 matches 7 bases. The CDR3 contains 15 residues. V was pared by 1 base and J by 0 bases, with 3 bases of the junction left unmatched. CDR1 and CDR2 from the germline V gene are SGHTA and FQGNSA. The CDR3 nucleotides read TGTGCCAGCAGCTTAGAGGGGGACAGCTCCTACGAGCAGTACTTC. Translating it yields CASSLEGDSSYEQYF.

This clone was counted a single time. The V and J genes are TRBV12-5 and TRBJ2-1, with a possible D match to TRBD1 (5 bases). There are 13 residues in the CDR3. The V end was cut by 1 base, the J end by 9 bases, with 10 bases between. Germline lookup yields CDR1 LGHNT and CDR2 FRNRAP. CDR3 bases: TGTGCTAGTGGTTTGGGGGGCAGGGTTGAGCAGTTCTTC. Amino acid sequence: CASGLGGRVEQFF. Full variable domain (missing parts from reference TRBV12-5 and TRBJ2-1): DARVTQTPRHKVTEMGQEVTMRCQPILGHNTVFWYRQTMMQGLELLAYFRNRAPLDDSGMPKDRFSAEMPDATLATLKIQPSEPRDSAVYFCASGLGGRVEQFFGPGTRLTVL.

This rearrangement joins TRBV24-1 to TRBJ1-2, with no clear D. Between the trimmed V and J ends, which lost 6 bases and 5 bases, there was a span of 9 bases. From germline, CDR1 is KGHDR and CDR2 SFDVKD. The CDR3 runs to 12 residues. CDR3 residues: CATSTWAYGYTF. In DNA form, the CDR3 reads TGTGCCACCAGTACGTGGGCTTATGGCTACACCTTC.

The CDR3 loop is CASTLRGGLEKAFF. DNA of the CDR3: TGTGCCAGCACCCTGAGGGGCGGCCTTGAGAAAGCTTTCTTT. This chain links TRBV28 with TRBJ1-1; D is perhaps TRBD1 (5 bases). Per the germline V gene, CDR1 is MDHEN and CDR2 is SYDVKM. This CDR3 region has 14 residues. The germline V and J ends were trimmed by 7 bases and 9 bases, with 21 bases remaining between them.

J is TRBJ1-6 and V is TRBV28, with D perhaps matching TRBD1 (5 bases). The CDR3 runs 14 residues. Deletions cut 3 bases from V and 6 bases from J, with 9 bases between. Germline V CDR1 and CDR2: MDHEN, SYDVKM. For the CDR3, the DNA is TGTGCCAGCAGTTTTGGTACAGGTAATTCACCCCTCCACTTT. It specifies CASSFGTGNSPLHF.

The gene calls are TRBV5-1 and TRBJ1-1; the match to TRBD1 covers 7 bases. Per germline, CDR1 SGHRS and CDR2 YFSETQ. J lost 1 base, V lost 4 bases, and 10 bases had no gene match. The CDR3 loop spans 16 amino acids. Written as DNA, the CDR3 is TGCGCCAGCAGCCTACGTTGGGACAGAGCGAACACTGAAGCTTTCTTT. It codes for CASSLRWDRANTEAFF. The full variable domain, completed using reference TRBV5-1 and TRBJ1-1, is KAGVTQTPRYLIKTRGQQVTLSCSPISGHRSVSWYQQTPGQGLQFLFEYFSETQRNKGNFPGRFSGRQFSNSRSEMNVSTLELGDSALYLCASSLRWDRANTEAFFGQGTRLTVV.

This chain uses TRBV6-6 with TRBJ2-7; TRBD1 aligns across 7 bases. This CDR3 has 14 amino acids. J lost 4 bases, V lost 0 bases, and 3 bases had no gene match. Germline CDR1 MNHNY, CDR2 SVGAGI (reference sequence). The CDR3 is CASSYSNRGYEQYF. CDR3 DNA: TGTGCCAGCAGTTACTCTAACAGGGGATACGAGCAGTACTTC.

This chain connects TRBV9 to TRBJ2-3; D is unresolved. V lost 3 bases to trimming and J lost 0 bases, with 2 bases between them. The CDR3 consists of 12 residues. Germline V gene data show CDR1 as SGDLS and CDR2 as YYNGEE. CDR3: CASSESTDTQYF. CDR3 DNA sequence: TGTGCCAGCAGCGAAAGCACAGATACGCAGTATTTT.